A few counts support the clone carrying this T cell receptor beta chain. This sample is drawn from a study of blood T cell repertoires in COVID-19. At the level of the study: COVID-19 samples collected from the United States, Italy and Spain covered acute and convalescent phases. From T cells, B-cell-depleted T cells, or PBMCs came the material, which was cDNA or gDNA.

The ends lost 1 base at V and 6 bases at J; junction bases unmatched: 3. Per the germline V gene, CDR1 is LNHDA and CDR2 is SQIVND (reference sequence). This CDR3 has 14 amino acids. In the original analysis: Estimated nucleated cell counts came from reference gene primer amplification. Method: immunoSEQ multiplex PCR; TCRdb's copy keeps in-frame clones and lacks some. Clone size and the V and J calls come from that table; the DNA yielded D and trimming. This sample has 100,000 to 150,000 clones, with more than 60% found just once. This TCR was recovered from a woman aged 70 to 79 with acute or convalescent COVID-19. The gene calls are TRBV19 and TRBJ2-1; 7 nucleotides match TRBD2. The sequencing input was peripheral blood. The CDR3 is CASSIAGGFNEQFF. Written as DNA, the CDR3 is TGTGCCAGTAGTATAGCGGGAGGATTCAATGAGCAGTTCTTC.